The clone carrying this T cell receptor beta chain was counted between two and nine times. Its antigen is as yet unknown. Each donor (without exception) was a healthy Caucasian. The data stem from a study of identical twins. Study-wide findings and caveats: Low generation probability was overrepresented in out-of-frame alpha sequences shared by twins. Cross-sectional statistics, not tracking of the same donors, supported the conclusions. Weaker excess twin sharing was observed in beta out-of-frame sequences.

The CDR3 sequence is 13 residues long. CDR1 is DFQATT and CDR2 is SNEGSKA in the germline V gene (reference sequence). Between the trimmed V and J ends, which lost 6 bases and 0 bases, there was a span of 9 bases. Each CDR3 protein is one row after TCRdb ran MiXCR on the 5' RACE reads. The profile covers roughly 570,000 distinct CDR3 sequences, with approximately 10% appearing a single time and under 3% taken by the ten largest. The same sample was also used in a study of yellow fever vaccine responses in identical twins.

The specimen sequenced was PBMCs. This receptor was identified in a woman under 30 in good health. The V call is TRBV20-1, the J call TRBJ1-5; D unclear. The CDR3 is CSAGFYSNQPQHF. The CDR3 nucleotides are TGCAGTGCCGGATTTTATAGCAATCAGCCCCAGCATTTT.